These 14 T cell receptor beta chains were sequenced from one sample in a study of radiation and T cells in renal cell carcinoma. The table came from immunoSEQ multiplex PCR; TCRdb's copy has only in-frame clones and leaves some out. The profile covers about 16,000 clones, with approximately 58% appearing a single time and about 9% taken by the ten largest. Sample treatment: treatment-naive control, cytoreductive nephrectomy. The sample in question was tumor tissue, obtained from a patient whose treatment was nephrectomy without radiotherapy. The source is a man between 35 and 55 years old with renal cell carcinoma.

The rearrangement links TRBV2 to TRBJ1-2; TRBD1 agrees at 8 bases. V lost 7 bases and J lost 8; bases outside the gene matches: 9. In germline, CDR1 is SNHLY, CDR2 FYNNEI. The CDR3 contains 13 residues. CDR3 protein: CASTADRVEGYTF. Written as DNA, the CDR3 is TGTGCCAGCACCGCGGACAGGGTAGAGGGCTACACCTTC.

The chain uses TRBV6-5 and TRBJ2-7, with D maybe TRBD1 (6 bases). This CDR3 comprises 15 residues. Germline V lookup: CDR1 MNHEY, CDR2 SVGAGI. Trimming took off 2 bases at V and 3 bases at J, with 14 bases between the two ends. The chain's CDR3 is CASSYAGRGLYEQYF. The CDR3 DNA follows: TGTGCCAGCAGTTACGCGGGCAGGGGCCTCTACGAGCAGTACTTC.

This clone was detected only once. The CDR3 sequence is CASSPNGRDPYNEQFF. The CDR3 region has the DNA TGTGCCAGCAGCCCTAACGGCAGGGACCCATACAATGAGCAGTTCTTC. The gene calls are TRBV5-4 and TRBJ2-1; D could derive from TRBD1 or TRBD2 (5 bases each). The CDR3 has 16 amino acids. Trimming pared 4 bases from V and 4 bases from J, leaving 18 bases between. Germline CDR1 reads SGHNT; CDR2 reads YYREEE (reference sequence).

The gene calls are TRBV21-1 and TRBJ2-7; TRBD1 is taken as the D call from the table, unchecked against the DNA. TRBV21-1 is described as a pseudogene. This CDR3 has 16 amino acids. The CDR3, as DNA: TGTGCCAGCAGCAAAGGGTCACAGGGGGTACCCTACGAGCAGTACTTC. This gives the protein CASSKGSQGVPYEQYF.

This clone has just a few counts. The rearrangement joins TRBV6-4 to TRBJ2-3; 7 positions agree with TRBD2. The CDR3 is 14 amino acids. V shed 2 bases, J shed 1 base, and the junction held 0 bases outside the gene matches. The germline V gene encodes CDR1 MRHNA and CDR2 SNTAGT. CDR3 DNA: TGTGCCAGCAGTGACGGGGGGGGCACAGATACGCAGTATTTT. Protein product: CASSDGGGTDTQYF.

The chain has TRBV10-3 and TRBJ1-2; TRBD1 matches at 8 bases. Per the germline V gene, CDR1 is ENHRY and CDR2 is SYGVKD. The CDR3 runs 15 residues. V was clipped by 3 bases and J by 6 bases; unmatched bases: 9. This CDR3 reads CAISEGIRTGNGYTF. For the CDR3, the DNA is TGTGCCATCAGTGAAGGGATAAGGACAGGGAATGGCTACACCTTC.

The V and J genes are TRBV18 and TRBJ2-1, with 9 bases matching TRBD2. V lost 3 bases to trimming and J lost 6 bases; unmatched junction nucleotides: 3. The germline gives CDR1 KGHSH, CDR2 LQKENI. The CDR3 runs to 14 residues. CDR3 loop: CASSPSGGVNEQFF. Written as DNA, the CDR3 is TGTGCCAGCTCACCTAGCGGGGGTGTCAATGAGCAGTTCTTC.

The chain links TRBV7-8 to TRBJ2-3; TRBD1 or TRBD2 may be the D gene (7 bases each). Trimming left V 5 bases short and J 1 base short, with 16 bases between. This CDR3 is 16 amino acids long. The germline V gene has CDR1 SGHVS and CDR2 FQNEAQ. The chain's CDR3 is CASSHRGGAGTDTQYF. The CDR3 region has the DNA TGTGCCAGCAGCCACAGGGGAGGGGCAGGCACAGATACGCAGTATTTT.

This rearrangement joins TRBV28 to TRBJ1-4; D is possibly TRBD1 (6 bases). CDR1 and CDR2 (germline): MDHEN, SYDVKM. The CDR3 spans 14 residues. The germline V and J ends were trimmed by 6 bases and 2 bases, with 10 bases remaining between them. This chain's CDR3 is CASSLGGTNEKLFF. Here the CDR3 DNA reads TGTGCCAGCAGCCTAGGGGGGACTAATGAAAAACTGTTTTTT.

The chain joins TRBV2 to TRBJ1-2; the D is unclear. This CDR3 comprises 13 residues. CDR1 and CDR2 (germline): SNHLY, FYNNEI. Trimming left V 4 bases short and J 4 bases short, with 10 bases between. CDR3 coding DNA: TGTGCCAGCAGTGTTGCCCGGGGCTATGGCTACACCTTC. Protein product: CASSVARGYGYTF.

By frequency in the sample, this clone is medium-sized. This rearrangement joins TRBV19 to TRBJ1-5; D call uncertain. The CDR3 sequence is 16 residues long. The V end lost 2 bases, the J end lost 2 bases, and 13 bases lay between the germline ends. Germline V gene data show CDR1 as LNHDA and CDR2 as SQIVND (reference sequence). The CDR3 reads CASSILGGLGNQPQHF. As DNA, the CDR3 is TGTGCCAGTAGTATACTCGGAGGGCTGGGCAATCAGCCCCAGCATTTT.

This CDR3 is CASSLGPSGAYNEQFF. In DNA, the CDR3 is TGTGCCAGCAGCTTAGGGCCTAGCGGGGCGTACAATGAGCAGTTCTTC. The rearrangement uses TRBV7-7 and TRBJ2-1; 9 positions agree with TRBD2. This CDR3 region has 16 residues. J was trimmed by 4 bases and V by 1 base; bases with no gene match: 5. Germline-derived CDR1 and CDR2 are SSHAT and FNYEAQ (reference sequence).

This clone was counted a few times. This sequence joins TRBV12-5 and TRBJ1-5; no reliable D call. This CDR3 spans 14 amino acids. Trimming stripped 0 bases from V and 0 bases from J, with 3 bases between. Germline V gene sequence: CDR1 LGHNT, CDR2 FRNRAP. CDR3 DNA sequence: TGTGCTAGTGGTTTGGTCGGTAGCAATCAGCCCCAGCATTTT. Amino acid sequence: CASGLVGSNQPQHF.

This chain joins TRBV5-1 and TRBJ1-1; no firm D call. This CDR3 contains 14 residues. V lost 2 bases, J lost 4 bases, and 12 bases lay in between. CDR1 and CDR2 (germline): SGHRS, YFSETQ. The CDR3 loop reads CASSLDPRGTEAFF. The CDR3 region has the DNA TGCGCCAGCAGCTTAGATCCCAGAGGCACTGAAGCTTTCTTT.